This TCR beta chain came from a study of blood T cell repertoires in COVID-19. Study overall: Acute-phase and convalescent COVID-19 samples originated in the United States, Italy and Spain. PBMCs, B-cell-depleted T cells, or T cells provided the cDNA or gDNA that made up the material.

CDR3 length: 18 amino acids. The V segment lost 3 bases and the J segment 0 bases; nucleotides outside the gene matches: 8. Germline V gives CDR1 KGHSH, CDR2 LQKENI. In the study's own analysis: Amplification of reference gene primers was used by the study to estimate nucleated cell counts. Profiling relied on immunoSEQ multiplex PCR, and the TCRdb table lists in-frame clones only, not all of them. The V and J calls and clone size come from that table; D and trimming were worked out from the DNA. Of 150,000 to 200,000 clones listed, roughly 90% are singletons. The V gene is TRBV18, the J gene TRBJ1-6; TRBD1 matches 7 bases. This clonotype originated in a woman aged 50 to 60 with acute or convalescent COVID-19. Material for sequencing was peripheral blood. CDR3: CASSPDRQGLSYNSPLHF. The CDR3 DNA follows: TGTGCCAGCTCACCGGACAGACAGGGCCTCTCCTATAATTCACCCCTCCACTTT.